This T cell receptor beta chain was sequenced in a study of T cell responses to AZD1222 COVID-19 vaccine. Assay used: immunoSEQ multiplex PCR; TCRdb lists only in-frame clones, some missing. There are approximately 79,000 clones in the sample; around nine tenths occur only once, and approximately 11% lies in the top ten. Study-wide results and caveats: Donors were mostly white British, more females; clonal diversity possibly underestimated.

In the case of this clone: The antigen is not known.

The sample here was peripheral blood, taken on day 0 of AZD1222 vaccination. The clonotype was recovered from an adult in good health.

In DNA, the CDR3 is TGTGCCAGCGAGGTCCGCGGAGGCTACACCTTC. Protein: CASEVRGGYTF. The chain links TRBV28 to TRBJ1-2; D call uncertain. Germline assignment: CDR1 MDHEN and CDR2 SYDVKM. Trimming stripped 8 bases from V and 8 bases from J, with 12 bases between. CDR3 length: 11 amino acids.